This T cell receptor beta chain was identified during a study of persistence of HIV-infected CD4 T cells. The V end lost 3 bases, the J end lost 5 bases, and 12 bases lay between the germline ends. Germline CDR1 SGHKS, CDR2 YYEKEE (reference sequence). The CDR3 covers 13 residues. This clone has a single count. Its antigen remains unidentified. This nonspecific control used anti-CD3/anti-CD28 bead stimulation of CD4+ T cells. CD4+ T cells upregulating both CD40 ligand and CD69 were sorted as responding cells. The immunoSEQ assay was version 4, run in survey mode. Here immunoSEQ multiplex PCR was the method, and the copy in TCRdb shows in-frame clones only, minus some. This table holds roughly 43,000 clones, about 89% found once.

The chain carries TRBV5-5 and TRBJ2-7, with no clear D. The source was CD4+ T cells sorted from PBMCs after approximately 19-hour stimulation, collected from a patient who received antiretroviral therapy. This receptor was obtained from an adult man with HIV who was CMV-seropositive. The CDR3 DNA sequence: TGTGCCAGCAGCTCTCCCGTGGGAAACGAGCAGTACTTC. Translating it yields CASSSPVGNEQYF.